A single sample is the source of the 31 T cell receptor beta chains below, sequenced in a study of PD-L1 blockade in urothelial cancer. TCRdb's copy holds only in-frame clones and misses some; the assay was immunoSEQ multiplex PCR. The data hold fewer than 60,000 clones, with about 85% observed a single time. Time point described: pretreatment peripheral blood. The sample consisted of PBMCs, taken around atezolizumab (anti-PD-L1) treatment. These receptors came from a man aged 65 to 85 with urothelial cancer.

The chain uses TRBV19 and TRBJ2-1; D ambiguous. From germline, CDR1 is LNHDA and CDR2 SQIVND (reference sequence). The CDR3 length is 15 residues. Trimming removed 5 bases from V and 2 bases from J, with 13 bases in between. CDR3 sequence: CASSPPARTYNEQFF. CDR3 sequence (DNA): TGTGCCAGTAGTCCGCCCGCGAGGACCTACAATGAGCAGTTCTTC.

The chain carries TRBV19 and TRBJ1-1; D gene uncertain. CDR1 and CDR2 from the germline V gene are LNHDA and SQIVND (reference sequence). With 7 bases removed from V and 0 bases from J, the gap between germline ends came to 9 bases. The CDR3 has 13 amino acids. The DNA of the CDR3 is TGTGCCAGTATGGGCACCATGAACACTGAAGCTTTCTTT. It encodes CASMGTMNTEAFF.

The chain links TRBV18 to TRBJ2-7; D is perhaps TRBD2 (6 bases). This CDR3 comprises 15 residues. The germline V gene encodes CDR1 KGHSH and CDR2 LQKENI. V gave up 6 bases and J gave up 0 bases, with 15 bases separating them. The CDR3 is CASSGGRTDSYEQYF. The CDR3 bases are TGTGCCAGCTCGGGGGGACGAACCGACTCCTACGAGCAGTACTTC.

The chain is built from TRBV27 and TRBJ2-7, with 7 bases aligning to TRBD1. Per germline, CDR1 MNHEY and CDR2 SMNVEV (reference sequence). The V and J ends lost 5 bases and 3 bases, in that order; junction bases with no gene match: 7. This CDR3 is built from 14 residues. Here the CDR3 DNA reads TGTGCCAGCAGTCCTAGGACAGGCCGCTACGAGCAGTACTTC. It yields the protein CASSPRTGRYEQYF.

The V and J genes are TRBV2 and TRBJ2-2; D not resolved. V lost 3 bases, J lost 0 bases, and 8 bases lay in between. The CDR3 covers 15 residues. CDR1 is SNHLY, CDR2 FYNNEI, per germline. This chain's CDR3 is CASSEGPANTGELFF. CDR3 DNA: TGTGCCAGCAGTGAGGGCCCCGCGAACACCGGGGAGCTGTTTTTT.

This rearrangement joins TRBV27 to TRBJ1-1, with D possibly being TRBD1 (6 bases). The CDR3 has 22 amino acids. The V gene lost 2 bases and the J gene lost 8 bases, with 39 bases spanning the gap. Germline V gives CDR1 MNHEY, CDR2 SMNVEV (reference sequence). The DNA for the CDR3 is TGTGCCAGCAGTTTAAGGTCAAGGGGGAATTTGTGGAAAGGGCTCGGGAAATTAGAAGCTTTCTTT. Its protein is CASSLRSRGNLWKGLGKLEAFF.

The chain uses TRBV19 and TRBJ2-1; 7 bases match TRBD2. V lost 4 bases and J lost 0; bases outside the gene matches: 18. This CDR3 has 20 amino acids. Germline V gene sequence: CDR1 LNHDA, CDR2 SQIVND (reference sequence). The CDR3 DNA follows: TGTGCCAGTAGTACCCGAGGTAGCGGGTCTGGACCGAGCTCCTACAATGAGCAGTTCTTC. Protein product: CASSTRGSGSGPSSYNEQFF.

The V gene is TRBV10-3, the J gene TRBJ2-1, with TRBD2 identical over 10 bases. Trimming cost V 10 bases and J 8 bases; bases outside gene matches: 2. Germline assignment: CDR1 ENHRY and CDR2 SYGVKD. This CDR3 is built from 11 residues. In DNA form, the CDR3 reads TGTGCCACCAGCGGGAGGGATGAGCAGTTCTTC. Translation: CATSGRDEQFF.

This clone appeared a few times. The chain joins TRBV30 to TRBJ2-5, with 12 bases fitting TRBD2. V trimming: 3 bases; J trimming: 7 bases; junction bases outside the gene matches: 9. Germline-derived CDR1 and CDR2 are GTSNPN and SVGIG (reference sequence). This CDR3 spans 15 amino acids. The CDR3 DNA reads as TGTGCCTGGAGCGGAAAGGGACTAGCGGGTTTGACCCAGTACTTC. As protein: CAWSGKGLAGLTQYF. Full variable domain (missing parts from reference TRBV30 and TRBJ2-5): SQTIHQWPATLVQPVGSPLSLECTVEGTSNPNLYWYRQAAGRGLQLLFYSVGIGQISSEVPQNLSASRPQDRQFILSSKKLLLSDSGFYLCAWSGKGLAGLTQYFGPGTRLLVL.

This clone came up once. V and J are TRBV7-2 and TRBJ2-5; possible D gene TRBD1, 6 bases. Trimming cost V 10 bases and J 5 bases, with 17 bases left between them. The CDR3 is made up of 13 amino acids. Germline CDR1 reads SGHTA; CDR2 reads FQGNSA. Here the CDR3 DNA reads TGTGCCACCATGACAGGCTCTCTGGAGACCCAGTACTTC. Translated, it gives CATMTGSLETQYF.

The chain uses TRBV29-1 and TRBJ2-3, with a tentative D call TRBD2 (5 bases). V was clipped by 6 bases and J by 3 bases, with 13 bases between them. Germline CDR1 and CDR2: SQVTM and ANQGSEA. This CDR3 has 13 residues. The CDR3 bases are TGCAGCGTCCGTCGTGGAGGTACAGATACGCAGTATTTT. Translated: CSVRRGGTDTQYF.

CDR3 amino acids: CAISESTLAGDEQFF. The CDR3 nucleotides are TGTGCCATCAGTGAGTCGACGCTAGCGGGAGATGAGCAGTTCTTC. This chain uses TRBV10-3 with TRBJ2-1, with TRBD2 matching 10 bases. V was clipped by 0 bases and J by 8 bases; unmatched bases: 4. Per the germline V gene, CDR1 is ENHRY and CDR2 is SYGVKD. This CDR3 contains 15 residues.

The V call is TRBV6-1, the J call TRBJ1-5; TRBD1 matches at 7 bases. With 7 bases clipped from V and 1 base from J, the junction kept 4 bases outside the gene matches. This CDR3 comprises 14 residues. Germline lookup yields CDR1 MNHNS and CDR2 SASEGT. The CDR3 spells CASTAGGSNQPQHF. CDR3 nucleotide sequence: TGTGCCAGCACCGCAGGGGGGAGCAATCAGCCCCAGCATTTT.

In nucleotides, the CDR3 is TGTGCCAGCAGTTCCACGGACAGGGAACCAAGGAATCAGCCCCAGCATTTT. This encodes CASSSTDREPRNQPQHF. This chain links TRBV28 with TRBJ1-5; TRBD1 agrees at 8 bases. The CDR3 runs to 17 residues. Germline CDR1 MDHEN, CDR2 SYDVKM. V lost 4 bases, J lost 4 bases, and 12 bases stayed unmatched. Together with reference TRBV28 and TRBJ1-5, the CDR3 gives the full variable domain: DVKVTQSSRYLVKRTGEKVFLECVQDMDHENMFWYRQDPGLGLRLIYFSYDVKMKEKGDIPEGYSVSREKKERFSLILESASTNQTSMYLCASSSTDREPRNQPQHFGDGTRLSIL.

This clone has only one observation. The chain links TRBV6-1 to TRBJ2-7; D perhaps matches TRBD2 (6 bases). V was pared by 1 base and J by 0 bases, with 10 bases between. Germline CDR1 and CDR2: MNHNS and SASEGT. The CDR3 is 15 residues long. CDR3 sequence reads: CASSEGGDSSYEQYF. The CDR3 DNA reads TGTGCCAGCAGTGAAGGGGGGGATAGCTCCTACGAGCAGTACTTC.

The genes are TRBV1 and TRBJ2-7; the table gives TRBD2 as D, unverified against the DNA. TRBV1 is termed a pseudogene. CDR3 length equals 18 residues. This CDR3 is CTSSLSGLAGGLSYEQYF. In DNA form, the CDR3 reads TGCACCAGCAGCCTTTCGGGACTAGCGGGAGGTCTCTCCTACGAGCAGTACTTC.

CDR3 DNA: TGTGCCAGCTCACCTCGGGCTGGTCTAGCGGGAGCCGGGAATGAGCAGTTCTTC. It codes for CASSPRAGLAGAGNEQFF. The genes are TRBV18 and TRBJ2-1; 10 positions agree with TRBD2. The CDR3 sequence is 18 residues long. Losses at the gene ends were 3 bases for V and 7 bases for J; bases not matched to a gene: 15. Germline V lookup: CDR1 KGHSH, CDR2 LQKENI.

This chain connects TRBV2 to TRBJ2-7; 8 nucleotides match TRBD1. The CDR3 loop spans 13 amino acids. Germline V lookup: CDR1 SNHLY, CDR2 FYNNEI. With 5 bases clipped from V and 2 bases from J, the junction kept 2 bases outside the gene matches. The CDR3 coding sequence is TGTGCCAGCAGTAGGGACAGGACCTACGAGCAGTACTTC. Protein: CASSRDRTYEQYF.

This chain connects TRBV21-1 to TRBJ2-2; whether TRBD2, the table's D call, matches the DNA was not checked. TRBV21-1 is shown as a pseudogene. The CDR3 length is 16 residues. The CDR3 loop is CASSKFLDYYTGELFF. In nucleotides, the CDR3 is TGTGCCAGCAGCAAATTTCTGGACTACTACACCGGGGAGCTGTTTTTT.

The gene calls are TRBV5-5 and TRBJ2-3; a weak D match, TRBD1 (7 bases). Trimming cost V 6 bases and J 1 base, with 18 bases left between them. This CDR3 comprises 16 residues. The germline gives CDR1 SGHKS, CDR2 YYEKEE (reference sequence). DNA of the CDR3: TGTGCCAGCAACCATAGGACAGGCGGGGGCACAGATACGCAGTATTTT. Residues: CASNHRTGGGTDTQYF.

In its sample, this clone was seen once. J is TRBJ2-7 and V is TRBV28, with D tentatively TRBD2 (6 bases). Germline CDR1 reads MDHEN; CDR2 reads SYDVKM. V dropped 7 bases and J dropped 3 bases, with 16 bases sitting between them. CDR3 length: 14 residues. The CDR3 DNA reads as TGTGCCAGCAACCCTCTTGGGGGACTCTACGAGCAGTACTTC. Its translation is CASNPLGGLYEQYF.

This chain joins TRBV10-3 and TRBJ1-2; D unresolved. Per the germline V gene, CDR1 is ENHRY and CDR2 is SYGVKD. This CDR3 is 13 amino acids long. V was shortened by 6 bases and J by 1 base, with 9 bases between the two germline ends. CDR3: CAISIDINYGYTF. DNA of the CDR3: TGTGCCATCAGCATTGACATTAACTATGGCTACACCTTC.

J is TRBJ2-1 and V is TRBV15; TRBD2 might be the D (6 bases). This CDR3 region has 16 residues. Germline values: CDR1 LNHNV, CDR2 YYDKDF (reference sequence). V was cut by 2 bases and J by 0 bases, with 11 bases left in between. CDR3 amino acids: CATSRLRGSSYNEQFF. The CDR3 coding sequence is TGTGCCACCAGCAGACTACGGGGGAGCTCCTACAATGAGCAGTTCTTC.

V gene TRBV29-1 combines with J gene TRBJ2-3; no reliable D call. The germline gives CDR1 SQVTM, CDR2 ANQGSEA. CDR3 length: 15 residues. The ends were cut back, 0 bases at V and 2 bases at J, with 12 bases in the middle. The CDR3 DNA is TGCAGCGTTGAAGATCTCGTCTACTACACAGATACGCAGTATTTT. Translated: CSVEDLVYYTDTQYF.

V gene TRBV18 combines with J gene TRBJ1-3; the D gene is possibly TRBD1 (5 bases). Per the germline V gene, CDR1 is KGHSH and CDR2 is LQKENI. V lost 6 bases to trimming and J lost 0 bases, with 12 bases between them. This CDR3 has 15 residues. In DNA, the CDR3 is TGTGCCAGCTCCCCGACAGAGCACTCTGGAAACACCATATATTTT. This gives the protein CASSPTEHSGNTIYF.

CDR3 amino acids: CASSVSETGVGNTIYF. As DNA, the CDR3 is TGTGCCAGCAGTGTATCGGAAACAGGGGTGGGGAACACCATATATTTT. The chain couples TRBV6-1 to TRBJ1-3; TRBD1 agrees at 7 bases. Germline V gives CDR1 MNHNS, CDR2 SASEGT. The J segment lost 7 bases and the V segment lost 4 bases, leaving 13 bases of the junction unmatched. This CDR3 spans 16 amino acids.

The chain links TRBV28 to TRBJ2-7, with D possibly being TRBD2 (5 bases). The germline gives CDR1 MDHEN, CDR2 SYDVKM. This CDR3 is built from 16 residues. Trimming stripped 6 bases from V and 3 bases from J, with 21 bases between. The CDR3 nucleotides are TGTGCCAGCAGATCGTCCGTTCTAGCAGATTACTACGAGCAGTACTTC. Protein: CASRSSVLADYYEQYF.

V usage is TRBV19 and J usage is TRBJ1-4; 8 bases are a match to TRBD1. The CDR3 loop spans 15 amino acids. Germline CDR1 and CDR2: LNHDA and SQIVND (reference sequence). Germline trimming cut 3 bases from V and 2 bases from J; bases unmatched to any gene: 2. The CDR3 reads CASSIRTGTNEKLFF. The DNA for the CDR3 is TGTGCCAGTAGTATTAGGACAGGGACTAATGAAAAACTGTTTTTT. The whole variable domain, filled in from reference TRBV19 and TRBJ1-4, reads DGGITQSPKYLFRKEGQNVTLSCEQNLNHDAMYWYRQDPGQGLRLIYYSQIVNDFQKGDIAEGYSVSREKKESFPLTVTSAQKNPTAFYLCASSIRTGTNEKLFFGSGTQLSVL.

CDR3 coding DNA: TGTGCCAGCAGCGTAGAAGACAGGCTGAACACTGAAGCTTTCTTT. Amino acid sequence: CASSVEDRLNTEAFF. The rearrangement joins TRBV9 to TRBJ1-1; possibly TRBD1 for D (6 bases). V lost 0 bases and J 0 bases, leaving 9 bases between the germline ends. This CDR3 has 15 residues. Germline V gene lookup returns CDR1 SGDLS and CDR2 YYNGEE.

This clone was detected once. CDR3 protein: CASSPGQASYEQYF. CDR3 DNA: TGTGCCAGCAGCCCTGGACAGGCTTCCTACGAGCAGTACTTC. The rearrangement joins TRBV28 to TRBJ2-7; 7 bases align to TRBD1. The germline gives CDR1 MDHEN, CDR2 SYDVKM. After removal of 6 bases from V and 1 base from J, the junction contained 6 bases not matched to a gene. The CDR3 spans 14 residues.

This sequence joins TRBV6-1 and TRBJ1-1; TRBD1 is a possible D gene (6 bases). Per the germline V gene, CDR1 is MNHNS and CDR2 is SASEGT. CDR3 length: 14 amino acids. The germline V and J ends were trimmed by 6 bases and 0 bases, with 11 bases remaining between them. The CDR3 DNA is TGTGCCAGCAGCCGACAGGAGATGAACACTGAAGCTTTCTTT. This encodes CASSRQEMNTEAFF.